This T cell receptor (beta chain) was sequenced during a study of T-cell memory formation after mild COVID-19. Each CDR3 protein gets one entry after TCRdb re-called the 5' RACE reads with MiXCR. The sample has 350,000 to 500,000 distinct CDR3 sequences; less than 25% are singletons. This clonotype came up many times. Its antigen is unknown. V lost 0 bases, J lost 6 bases, and 14 bases lay in between. The CDR3 totals 14 residues. In germline, CDR1 is GTSNPN, CDR2 SVGIG (reference sequence). Regarding the study as a whole: Pre-infection memory contained some responding clones, which suggested that cross-reactive memory had joined.

The clonotype was recovered from an adult woman who had mild COVID-19 (a few samples of this study predate the infection). Cell type and time point are not known. Source material: PBMCs or a T cell subset sorted from them (not recorded which). This rearrangement joins TRBV30 to TRBJ1-1; D remains unclear. CDR3: CAWSVRAVGAEAFF. Written as DNA, the CDR3 is TGTGCCTGGAGTGTACGAGCCGTCGGCGCTGAAGCTTTCTTT.